The 3 T cell receptor beta chains below come from one sample, sequenced in a study of neurological immune-mediated disorders. TCRdb re-derived calls from the 5' RACE reads in MiXCR, one entry per CDR3 protein. Among 60,000 to 90,000 distinct CDR3 sequences listed, roughly 10% were seen once. The time point: longitudinal time-point 1 (baseline). Sequenced: PBMCs. The receptor source for this set is a man aged 25-45 years in good health.

This clonotype was detected many times. V gene TRBV27 combines with J gene TRBJ2-7, with TRBD1 identical over 10 bases. The junction had 8 bases not matched to a gene; V was cut back by 5 bases and J by 4 bases. Germline V gives CDR1 MNHEY, CDR2 SMNVEV (reference sequence). This CDR3 is built from 15 residues. CDR3 region: CASSEPTGGIYEQYF. CDR3 DNA sequence: TGTGCCAGCAGTGAACCGACAGGGGGCATTTACGAGCAGTACTTC.

This chain links TRBV25-1 with TRBJ1-1, with unresolved D. Germline V lookup: CDR1 MGHDK, CDR2 SYGVNS. The V end was cut by 0 bases, the J end by 11 bases, with 10 bases between. This CDR3 is 12 amino acids long. The CDR3 spells CASSEYEHGAFF. The CDR3 DNA reads as TGTGCCAGCAGTGAATACGAACACGGTGCTTTCTTT.

The sample holds many counts of this clonotype. This CDR3 reads CASSLGERDTQYF. The CDR3 DNA reads TGTGCCAGCAGCTTAGGAGAGCGGGATACGCAGTATTTT. The chain employs TRBV7-2 and TRBJ2-3, with TRBD2 as a possible D gene (5 bases). The V gene lost 1 base and the J gene lost 6 bases, with 8 bases spanning the gap. The CDR3 contains 13 residues. Germline CDR1 and CDR2: SGHTA and FQGNSA.